This T cell receptor beta chain was sequenced for a study of OX40 agonist ivuxolimab in advanced cancers. This table comes from immunoSEQ multiplex PCR, and its TCRdb copy is limited to in-frame clones, with some not included. The data contain approximately 41,000 clones, about 86% of them seen just once; the ten biggest clones take up 35% to 40%. This CDR3 contains 14 residues. Looked up from germline, CDR1 is WSHSY and CDR2 is SAAADI. V was clipped by 4 bases and J by 7 bases; unmatched bases: 1. The receptor was derived from an adult with an advanced solid tumor such as melanoma, head and neck, liver or kidney cancer. The chain couples TRBV10-2 to TRBJ2-2, with TRBD1 matching 12 bases. Sequences were derived from CD4+ or CD8+ T cells sorted from blood, sampled in a trial of the OX40 agonist ivuxolimab. CDR3 protein: CASSGDRGLGELFF. CDR3 sequence (DNA): TGCGCCAGCAGTGGGGACAGGGGGCTCGGGGAGCTGTTTTTT.